These 4 T cell receptor beta chains share one sample of origin, sequenced in a study of OX40 agonist ivuxolimab in advanced cancers. This table comes from immunoSEQ multiplex PCR, and its TCRdb copy is limited to in-frame clones, with some not included. Of around 80,000 clones listed, around nine tenths were seen once; the top ten hold under 3%. Sample: CD4+ or CD8+ T cells sorted from blood, taken in a trial of the OX40 agonist ivuxolimab. The receptors were sampled from an adult with an advanced solid tumor such as melanoma, head and neck, liver or kidney cancer.

This clone was detected only a few times. The gene calls are TRBV7-2 and TRBJ1-3; 10 bases agree with TRBD1. The CDR3 is made up of 15 amino acids. V shed 5 bases, J shed 5 bases, and the junction held 6 bases outside the gene matches. CDR1 is SGHTA and CDR2 is FQGNSA in the germline V gene. CDR3 loop: CASSPQTGGRNTIYF. In nucleotides, the CDR3 is TGTGCCAGCAGCCCCCAGACAGGGGGCCGAAACACCATATATTTT. Full variable domain (remainder filled in from reference TRBV7-2 and TRBJ1-3): GAGVSQSPSNKVTEKGKDVELRCDPISGHTALYWYRQSLGQGLEFLIYFQGNSAPDKSGLPSDRFSAERTGGSVSTLTIQRTQQEDSAVYLCASSPQTGGRNTIYFGEGSWLTVV.

The chain uses TRBV4-2 and TRBJ2-3, with 12 bases that match TRBD2. The CDR3 runs to 19 residues. Germline trimming cut 1 base from V and 8 bases from J; bases unmatched to any gene: 16. Germline CDR1 is LGHNA and CDR2 is YNFKEQ. The CDR3 is CASSQALGLAGGGSGTQYF. DNA of the CDR3: TGTGCCAGCAGCCAAGCTCTGGGACTAGCGGGCGGGGGTAGTGGTACGCAGTATTTT.

The chain uses TRBV5-5 and TRBJ2-2; D is tentatively TRBD1 or TRBD2 (6 bases each). Germline V gene data show CDR1 as SGHKS and CDR2 as YYEKEE (reference sequence). Trimming took 1 base from V and 2 from J, leaving 12 bases between them. The length of the CDR3 is 16 residues. This CDR3 is CASSLRGRFNTGELFF. The CDR3 nucleotides read TGTGCCAGCAGCTTGAGGGGGAGGTTCAACACCGGGGAGCTGTTTTTT.

The chain uses TRBV2 and TRBJ1-6; TRBD1 aligns across 9 bases. In germline, CDR1 is SNHLY, CDR2 FYNNEI. CDR3 size: 14 residues. The trim removed 4 bases at V and 10 bases at J, leaving 5 bases unmatched. CDR3 nucleotides: TGTGCCAGCAGTGCACAGGGGGCTGGATCACCCCTCCACTTT. It encodes CASSAQGAGSPLHF. Based on the CDR3 plus reference TRBV2 and TRBJ1-6, the full variable domain is EPEVTQTPSHQVTQMGQEVILRCVPISNHLYFYWYRQILGQKVEFLVSFYNNEISEKSEIFDDQFSVERPDGSNFTLKIRSTKLEDSAMYFCASSAQGAGSPLHFGNGTRLTVT.